This T cell receptor beta chain is drawn from a study of blood T cell repertoires in COVID-19. Study at large: The United States, Italy and Spain supplied acute and convalescent COVID-19 samples. PBMCs, B-cell-depleted T cells, or T cells provided the cDNA or gDNA that made up the material.

Source study methods: By means of reference gene primer amplification, nucleated cell counts were estimated. Some clones are missing from TCRdb's copy, which holds only in-frame ones; the method was immunoSEQ multiplex PCR. The DNA was the basis for D and trimming; V, J and clone size are from that table. The sample consists of under 200,000 clones, roughly nine tenths of them appearing once. Trimming cost V 1 base and J 4 bases; bases outside gene matches: 9. Germline assignment: CDR1 SGHTA and CDR2 FQGNSA. The CDR3 sequence is 16 residues long. The TCR sequence derives from a man between 65 and 80 years old with acute or convalescent COVID-19. What was sequenced was peripheral blood. The chain uses TRBV7-2 and TRBJ2-7, with 8 bases that match TRBD1. CDR3 protein: CASSLGAQGAAYEQYF. CDR3 in DNA: TGTGCCAGCAGCTTAGGAGCTCAGGGGGCGGCTTACGAGCAGTACTTC.